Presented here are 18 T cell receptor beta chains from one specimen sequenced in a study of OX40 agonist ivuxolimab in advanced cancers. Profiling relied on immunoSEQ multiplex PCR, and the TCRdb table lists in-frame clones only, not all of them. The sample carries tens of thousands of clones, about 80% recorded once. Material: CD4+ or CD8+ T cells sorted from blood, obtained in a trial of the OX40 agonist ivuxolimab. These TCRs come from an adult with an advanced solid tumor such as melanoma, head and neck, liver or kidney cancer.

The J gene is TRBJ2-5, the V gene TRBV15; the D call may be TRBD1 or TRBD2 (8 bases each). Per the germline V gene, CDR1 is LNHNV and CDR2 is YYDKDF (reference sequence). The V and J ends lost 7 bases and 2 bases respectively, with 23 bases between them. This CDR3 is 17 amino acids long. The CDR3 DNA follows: TGTGCCACCACCAACCAGGGGGCGGGGGGAACACAAGAGACCCAGTACTTC. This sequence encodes CATTNQGAGGTQETQYF.

CDR3 region: CASSLGTEYTGELFF. The CDR3 DNA sequence: TGTGCCAGCAGTCTCGGGACAGAGTACACCGGGGAGCTGTTTTTT. The V call is TRBV11-3, the J call TRBJ2-2; 7 nucleotides match TRBD1. The germline CDR1 and CDR2 sequences are SGHNT and YENEEA. V lost 6 bases, J lost 3 bases, and 7 bases stayed unmatched. This CDR3 has 15 residues.

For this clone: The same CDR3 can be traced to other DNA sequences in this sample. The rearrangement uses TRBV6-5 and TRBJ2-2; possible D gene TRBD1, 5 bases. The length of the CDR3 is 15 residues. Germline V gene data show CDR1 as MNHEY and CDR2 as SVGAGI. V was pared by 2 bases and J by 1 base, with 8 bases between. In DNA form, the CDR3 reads TGTGCCAGCAGTTACGGTCAGGGGAACACCGGGGAGCTGTTTTTT. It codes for CASSYGQGNTGELFF.

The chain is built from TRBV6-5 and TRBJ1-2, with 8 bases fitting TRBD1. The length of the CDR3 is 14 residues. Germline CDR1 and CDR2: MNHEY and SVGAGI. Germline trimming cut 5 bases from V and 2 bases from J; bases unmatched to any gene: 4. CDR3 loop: CASSPRDRNYGYTF. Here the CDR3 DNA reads TGTGCCAGCAGTCCCCGGGACAGGAACTATGGCTACACCTTC.

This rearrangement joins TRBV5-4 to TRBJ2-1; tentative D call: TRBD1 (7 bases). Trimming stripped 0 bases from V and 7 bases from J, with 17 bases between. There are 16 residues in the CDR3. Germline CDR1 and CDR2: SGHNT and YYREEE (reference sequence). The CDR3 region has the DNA TGTGCCAGCAGCTTGGGCGGCAGGGGGGCTTGGAATGAGCAGTTCTTC. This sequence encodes CASSLGGRGAWNEQFF.

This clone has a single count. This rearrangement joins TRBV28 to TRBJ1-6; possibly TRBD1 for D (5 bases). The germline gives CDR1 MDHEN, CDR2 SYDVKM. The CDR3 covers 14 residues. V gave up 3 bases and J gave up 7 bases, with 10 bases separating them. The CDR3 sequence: CASSLDEGNSPLHF. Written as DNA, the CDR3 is TGTGCCAGCAGTTTGGACGAGGGGAATTCACCCCTCCACTTT.

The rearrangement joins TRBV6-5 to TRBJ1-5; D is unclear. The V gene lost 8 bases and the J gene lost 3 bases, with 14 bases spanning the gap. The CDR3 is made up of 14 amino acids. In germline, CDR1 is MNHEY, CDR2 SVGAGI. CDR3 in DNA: TGTGCCAGCGGGCACACCGCTTCCAATCAGCCCCAGCATTTT. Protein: CASGHTASNQPQHF.

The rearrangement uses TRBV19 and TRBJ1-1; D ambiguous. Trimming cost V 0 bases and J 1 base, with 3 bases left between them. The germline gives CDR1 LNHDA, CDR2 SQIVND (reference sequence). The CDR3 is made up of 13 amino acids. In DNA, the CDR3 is TGTGCCAGTAGTATAGACAGGAACACTGAAGCTTTCTTT. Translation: CASSIDRNTEAFF.

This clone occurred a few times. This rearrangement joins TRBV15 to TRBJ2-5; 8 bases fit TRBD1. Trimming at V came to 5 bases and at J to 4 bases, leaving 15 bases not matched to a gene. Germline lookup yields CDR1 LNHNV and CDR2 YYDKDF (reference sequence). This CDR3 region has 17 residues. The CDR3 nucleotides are TGTGCCACCAGCGGCTGGGAGGACAGGGCACTGGGAGAGACCCAGTACTTC. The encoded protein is CATSGWEDRALGETQYF. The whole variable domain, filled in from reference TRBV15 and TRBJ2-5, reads DAMVIQNPRYQVTQFGKPVTLSCSQTLNHNVMYWYQQKSSQAPKLLFHYYDKDFNNEADTPDNFQSRRPNTSFCFLDIRSPGLGDTAMYLCATSGWEDRALGETQYFGPGTRLLVL.

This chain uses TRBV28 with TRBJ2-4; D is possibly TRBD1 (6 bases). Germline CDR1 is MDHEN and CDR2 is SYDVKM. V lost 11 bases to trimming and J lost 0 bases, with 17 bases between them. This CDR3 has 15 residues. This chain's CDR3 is CASQDSILAKNIQYF. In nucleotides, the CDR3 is TGTGCCTCTCAGGACAGTATTCTAGCCAAAAACATTCAGTACTTC.

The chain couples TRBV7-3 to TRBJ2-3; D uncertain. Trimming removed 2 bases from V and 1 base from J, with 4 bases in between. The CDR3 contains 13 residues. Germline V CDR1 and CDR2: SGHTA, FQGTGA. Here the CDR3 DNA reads TGTGCCAGCAGCTTACCTGGCACAGATACGCAGTATTTT. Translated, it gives CASSLPGTDTQYF.

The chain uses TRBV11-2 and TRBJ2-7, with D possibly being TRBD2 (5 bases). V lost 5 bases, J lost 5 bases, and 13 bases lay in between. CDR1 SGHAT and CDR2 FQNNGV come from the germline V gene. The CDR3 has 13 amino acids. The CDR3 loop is CASSVDMRDEQYF. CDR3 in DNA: TGTGCCAGCAGCGTCGACATGCGGGACGAGCAGTACTTC.

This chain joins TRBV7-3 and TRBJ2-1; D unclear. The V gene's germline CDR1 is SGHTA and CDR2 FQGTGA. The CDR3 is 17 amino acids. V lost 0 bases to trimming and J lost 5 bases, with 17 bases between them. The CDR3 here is CASSLTSTGSWDNEQFF. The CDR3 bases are TGTGCCAGCAGCTTAACCTCGACTGGTTCCTGGGACAATGAGCAGTTCTTC.

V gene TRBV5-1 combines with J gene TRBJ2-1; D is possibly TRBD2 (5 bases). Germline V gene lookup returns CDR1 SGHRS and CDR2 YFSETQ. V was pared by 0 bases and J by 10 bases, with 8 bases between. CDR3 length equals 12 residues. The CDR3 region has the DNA TGCGCCAGCAGCTTGGGGCGCGGGGAGCAGTTCTTC. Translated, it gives CASSLGRGEQFF.

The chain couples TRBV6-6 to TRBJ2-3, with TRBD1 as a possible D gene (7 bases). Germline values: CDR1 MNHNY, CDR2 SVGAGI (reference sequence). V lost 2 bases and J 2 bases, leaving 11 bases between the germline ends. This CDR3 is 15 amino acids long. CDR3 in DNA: TGTGCCAGCAGTTACGCGGGACAGTTCACAGATACGCAGTATTTT. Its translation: CASSYAGQFTDTQYF.

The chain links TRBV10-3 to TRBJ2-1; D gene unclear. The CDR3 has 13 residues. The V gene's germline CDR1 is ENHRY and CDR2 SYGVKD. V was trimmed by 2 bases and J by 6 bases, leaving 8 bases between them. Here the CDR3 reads CAISETIPNEQFF. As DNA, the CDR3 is TGTGCCATCAGTGAGACAATACCCAATGAGCAGTTCTTC.

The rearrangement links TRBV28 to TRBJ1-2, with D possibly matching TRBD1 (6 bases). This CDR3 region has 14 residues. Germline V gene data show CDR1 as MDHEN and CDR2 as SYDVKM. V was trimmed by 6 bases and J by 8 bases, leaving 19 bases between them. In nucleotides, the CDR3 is TGTGCCAGCAGCGGGGGCCGGGGTATCGAGGGCTACACCTTC. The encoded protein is CASSGGRGIEGYTF.

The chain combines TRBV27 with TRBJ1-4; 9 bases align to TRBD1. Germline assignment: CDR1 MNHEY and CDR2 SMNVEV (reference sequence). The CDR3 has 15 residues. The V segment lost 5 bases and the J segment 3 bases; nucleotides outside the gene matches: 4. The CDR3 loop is CASSRRQGANEKLFF. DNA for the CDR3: TGTGCCAGCAGTCGCCGACAGGGGGCTAATGAAAAACTGTTTTTT. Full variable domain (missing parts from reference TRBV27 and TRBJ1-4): EAQVTQNPRYLITVTGKKLTVTCSQNMNHEYMSWYRQDPGLGLRQIYYSMNVEVTDKGDVPEGYKVSRKEKRNFPLILESPSPNQTSLYFCASSRRQGANEKLFFGSGTQLSVL.